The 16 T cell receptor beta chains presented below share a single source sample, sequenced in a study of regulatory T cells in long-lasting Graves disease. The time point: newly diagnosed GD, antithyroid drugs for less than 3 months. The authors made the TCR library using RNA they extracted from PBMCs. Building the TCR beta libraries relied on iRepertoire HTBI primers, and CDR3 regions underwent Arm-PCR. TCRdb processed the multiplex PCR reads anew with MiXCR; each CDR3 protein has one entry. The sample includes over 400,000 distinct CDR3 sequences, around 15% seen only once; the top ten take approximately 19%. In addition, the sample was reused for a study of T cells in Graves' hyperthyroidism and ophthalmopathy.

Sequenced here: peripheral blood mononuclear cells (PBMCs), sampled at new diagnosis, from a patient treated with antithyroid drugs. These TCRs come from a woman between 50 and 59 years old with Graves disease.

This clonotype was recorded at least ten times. CDR3 coding DNA: TGTGCCAGCAAGAACCGGGGGGAGACCTACAATGAGCAGTTCTTC. As protein: CASKNRGETYNEQFF. The chain recombines TRBV6-2 or TRBV6-3 with TRBJ2-1, with 7 bases that match TRBD2. The V gene's germline CDR1 is MNHEY and CDR2 SVGEGT. CDR3 length: 15 amino acids. The junction had 8 bases not matched to a gene; V was cut back by 7 bases and J by 2 bases.

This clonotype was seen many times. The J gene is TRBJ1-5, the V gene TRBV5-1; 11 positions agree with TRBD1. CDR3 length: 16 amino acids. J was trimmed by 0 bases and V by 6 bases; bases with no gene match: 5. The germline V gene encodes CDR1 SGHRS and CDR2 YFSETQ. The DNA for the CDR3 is TGCGCCAGCACCGGACAGGGGGCCGGTAGCAATCAGCCCCAGCATTTT. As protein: CASTGQGAGSNQPQHF.

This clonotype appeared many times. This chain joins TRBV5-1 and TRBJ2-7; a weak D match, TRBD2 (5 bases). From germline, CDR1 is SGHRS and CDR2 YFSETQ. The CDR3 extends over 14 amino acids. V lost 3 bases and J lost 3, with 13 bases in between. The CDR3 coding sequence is TGCGCCAGCAGCTCCAGCGGAGGTGGCTACGAGCAGTACTTC. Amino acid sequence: CASSSSGGGYEQYF.

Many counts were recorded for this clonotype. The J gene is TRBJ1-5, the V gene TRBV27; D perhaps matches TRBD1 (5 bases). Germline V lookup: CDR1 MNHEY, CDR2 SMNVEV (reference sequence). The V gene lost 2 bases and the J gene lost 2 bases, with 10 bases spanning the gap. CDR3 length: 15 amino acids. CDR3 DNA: TGTGCCAGCAGTTTACAGGGCATGGGCAATCAGCCCCAGCATTTT. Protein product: CASSLQGMGNQPQHF.

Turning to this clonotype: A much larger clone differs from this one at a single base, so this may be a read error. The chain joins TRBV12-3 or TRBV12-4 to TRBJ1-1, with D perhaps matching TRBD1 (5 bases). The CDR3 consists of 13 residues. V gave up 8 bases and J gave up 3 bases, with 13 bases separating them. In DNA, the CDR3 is TGTGCCAGCGGGACCGACAGAGACACTGAAGCTTTCTTT. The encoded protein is CASGTDRDTEAFF.

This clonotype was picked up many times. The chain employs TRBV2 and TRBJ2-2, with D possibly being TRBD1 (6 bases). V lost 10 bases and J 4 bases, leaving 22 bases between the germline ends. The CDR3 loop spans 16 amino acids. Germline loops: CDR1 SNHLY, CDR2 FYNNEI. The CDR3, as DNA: TGTGCCACCGAGGGGGTGGTGAGAGGAGGCACCGGGGAGCTGTTTTTT. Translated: CATEGVVRGGTGELFF.

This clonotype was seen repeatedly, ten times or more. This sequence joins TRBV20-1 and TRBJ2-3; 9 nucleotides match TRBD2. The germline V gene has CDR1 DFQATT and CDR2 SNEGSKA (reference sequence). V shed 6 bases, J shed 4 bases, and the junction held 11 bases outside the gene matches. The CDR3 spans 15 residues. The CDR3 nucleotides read TGCAGTGCCCTTCGGGCGGGAGGGGTATCAGATACGCAGTATTTT. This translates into CSALRAGGVSDTQYF.

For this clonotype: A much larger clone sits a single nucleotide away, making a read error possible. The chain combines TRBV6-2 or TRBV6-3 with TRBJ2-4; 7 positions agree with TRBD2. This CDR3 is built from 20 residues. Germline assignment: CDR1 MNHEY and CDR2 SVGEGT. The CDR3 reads CASSYAGGRALMTAKNTQYF. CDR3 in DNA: TGTGCCAGCAGTTACGCTGGAGGGAGGGCCCTCATGACTGCCAAAAACACTCAGTACTTC.

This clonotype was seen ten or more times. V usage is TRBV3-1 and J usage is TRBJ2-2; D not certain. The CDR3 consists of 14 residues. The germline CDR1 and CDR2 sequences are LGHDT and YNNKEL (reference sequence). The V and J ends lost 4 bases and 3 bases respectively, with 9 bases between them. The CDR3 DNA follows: TGTGCCAGCAGCCTGATAGGGTACACCGGGGAGCTGTTTTTT. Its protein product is CASSLIGYTGELFF.

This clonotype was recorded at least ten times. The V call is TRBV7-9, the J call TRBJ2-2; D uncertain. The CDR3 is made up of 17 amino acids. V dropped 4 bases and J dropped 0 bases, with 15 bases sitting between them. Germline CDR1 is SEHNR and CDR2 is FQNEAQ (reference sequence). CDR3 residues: CASSYARWLANTGELFF. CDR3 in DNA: TGTGCCAGCAGCTATGCCAGGTGGTTAGCGAACACCGGGGAGCTGTTTTTT. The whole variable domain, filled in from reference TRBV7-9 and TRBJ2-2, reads DTGVSQNPRHKITKRGQNVTFRCDPISEHNRLYWYRQTLGQGPEFLTYFQNEAQLEKSRLLSDRFSAERPKGSFSTLEIQRTEQGDSAMYLCASSYARWLANTGELFFGEGSRLTVL.

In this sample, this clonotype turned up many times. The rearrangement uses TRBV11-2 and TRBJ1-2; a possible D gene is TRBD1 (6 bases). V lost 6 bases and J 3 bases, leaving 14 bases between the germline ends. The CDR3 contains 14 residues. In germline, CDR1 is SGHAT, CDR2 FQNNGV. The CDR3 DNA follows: TGTGCCAGCAGAACAGGGTCACGGGACTATGGCTACACCTTC. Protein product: CASRTGSRDYGYTF.

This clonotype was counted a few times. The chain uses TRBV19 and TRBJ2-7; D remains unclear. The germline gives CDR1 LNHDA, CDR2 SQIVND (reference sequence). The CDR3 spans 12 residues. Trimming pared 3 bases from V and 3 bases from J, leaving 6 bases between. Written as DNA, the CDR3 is TGTGCCAGTAGTATGGATGGCTACGAGCAGTACTTC. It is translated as CASSMDGYEQYF.

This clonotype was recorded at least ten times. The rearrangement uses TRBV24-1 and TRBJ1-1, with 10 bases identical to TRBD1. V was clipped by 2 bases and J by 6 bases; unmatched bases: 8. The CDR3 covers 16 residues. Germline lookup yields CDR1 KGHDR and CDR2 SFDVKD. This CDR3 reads CATSDSGTGAHAEAFF. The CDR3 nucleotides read TGTGCCACCAGTGATTCGGGGACAGGGGCGCACGCTGAAGCTTTCTTT.

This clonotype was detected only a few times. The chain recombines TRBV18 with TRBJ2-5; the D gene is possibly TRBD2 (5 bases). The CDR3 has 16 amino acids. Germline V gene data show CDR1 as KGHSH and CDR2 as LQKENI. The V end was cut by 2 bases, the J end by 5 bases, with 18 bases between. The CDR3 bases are TGTGCCAGCTCACCAAATGAGGCGGCGTCGGGGGAGACCCAGTACTTC. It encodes CASSPNEAASGETQYF.

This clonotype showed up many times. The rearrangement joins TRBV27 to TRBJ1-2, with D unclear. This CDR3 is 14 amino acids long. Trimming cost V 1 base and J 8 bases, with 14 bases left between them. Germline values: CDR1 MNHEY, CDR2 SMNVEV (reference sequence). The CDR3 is CASSLFPGSKGYTF. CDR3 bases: TGTGCCAGCAGTTTATTCCCAGGCTCAAAAGGCTACACCTTC.

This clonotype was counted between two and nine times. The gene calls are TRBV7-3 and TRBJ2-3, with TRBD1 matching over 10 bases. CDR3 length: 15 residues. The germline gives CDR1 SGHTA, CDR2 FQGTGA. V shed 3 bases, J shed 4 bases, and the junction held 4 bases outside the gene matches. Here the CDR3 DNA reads TGTGCCAGCAGCTTGGGGGGACAGGGGTCAGATACGCAGTATTTT. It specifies CASSLGGQGSDTQYF.